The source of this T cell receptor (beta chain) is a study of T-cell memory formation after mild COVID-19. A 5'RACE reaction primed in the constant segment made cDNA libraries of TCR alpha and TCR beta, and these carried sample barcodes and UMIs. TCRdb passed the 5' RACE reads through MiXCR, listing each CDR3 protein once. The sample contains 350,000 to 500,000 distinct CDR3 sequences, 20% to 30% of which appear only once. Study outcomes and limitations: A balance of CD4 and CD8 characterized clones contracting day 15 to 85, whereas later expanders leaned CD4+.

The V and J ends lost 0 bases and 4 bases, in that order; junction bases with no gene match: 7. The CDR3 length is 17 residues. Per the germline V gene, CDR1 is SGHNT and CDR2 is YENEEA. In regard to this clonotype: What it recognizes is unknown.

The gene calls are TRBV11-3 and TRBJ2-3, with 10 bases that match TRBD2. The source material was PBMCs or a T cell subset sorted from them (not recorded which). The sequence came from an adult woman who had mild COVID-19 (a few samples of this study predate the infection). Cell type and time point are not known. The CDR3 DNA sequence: TGTGCCAGCAGCTTAGAGAGGCTAGCGGGAGTGTCAGATACGCAGTATTTT. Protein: CASSLERLAGVSDTQYF.